Presented here are 14 T cell receptor beta chains from one specimen sequenced in a study of blood T cell repertoires in COVID-19. Sequencing was performed with immunoSEQ multiplex PCR; in TCRdb, only in-frame clones are kept and a portion is missing. The sample has about 39,000 clones, roughly 80% seen once; the top ten hold roughly 15%. The sequenced sample was peripheral blood. The receptors were sampled from a man aged 45 to 65 with active or convalescent COVID-19.

The gene calls are TRBV7-9 and TRBJ1-5; 9 bases agree with TRBD1. V trimming: 3 bases; J trimming: 3 bases; junction bases outside the gene matches: 6. The CDR3 loop spans 16 amino acids. Germline-derived CDR1 and CDR2 are SEHNR and FQNEAQ (reference sequence). The CDR3 loop is CASSFARQGVNQPQHF. Written as DNA, the CDR3 is TGTGCCAGCAGCTTCGCCCGACAGGGGGTCAATCAGCCCCAGCATTTT.

This rearrangement joins TRBV25-1 to TRBJ2-7, with TRBD1 matching 11 bases. The CDR3 covers 16 residues. The germline gives CDR1 MGHDK, CDR2 SYGVNS. Trimming at V came to 5 bases and at J to 2 bases, leaving 8 bases not matched to a gene. Here the CDR3 DNA reads TGTGCCAGCAGTCTTGGGACAGGGGGTAGTACCTACGAGCAGTACTTC. Protein sequence: CASSLGTGGSTYEQYF.

This clone was counted only a few times. The junction does not match germline at one end; this may be a read error. This CDR3 reads CSAKAGIPIRF. DNA for the CDR3: TGCAGTGCTAAAGCCGGGATCCCGATACGGTTC. The chain uses TRBV20-1 and TRBJ2-7; TRBD2 is a possible D gene (5 bases). This CDR3 is built from 11 residues. Germline V gene sequence: CDR1 DFQATT, CDR2 SNEGSKA (reference sequence).

V is TRBV6-5 and J is TRBJ2-5; 7 nucleotides line up with TRBD1. CDR3 length equals 11 residues. With V trimmed by 8 bases and J by 5 bases, 2 bases remained unmatched. CDR1 is MNHEY and CDR2 is SVGAGI in the germline V gene. The CDR3 sequence: CASGQVETQYF. CDR3 in DNA: TGTGCCAGCGGACAGGTGGAGACCCAGTACTTC.

The chain employs TRBV27 and TRBJ1-2; D not certain. Looked up from germline, CDR1 is MNHEY and CDR2 is SMNVEV (reference sequence). CDR3 length equals 15 residues. Trimming cost V 0 bases and J 3 bases, with 11 bases left between them. This CDR3 is CASSLSGTLYYGYTF. The CDR3 DNA reads as TGTGCCAGCAGTTTATCTGGCACATTATACTATGGCTACACCTTC.

The V gene is TRBV6-6, the J gene TRBJ2-3; no definite D call. The germline CDR1 and CDR2 sequences are MNHNY and SVGAGI (reference sequence). The CDR3 is made up of 10 amino acids. Trimming took off 6 bases at V and 4 bases at J, with 2 bases between the two ends. CDR3 DNA: TGTGCCAGCAGCGCAGATACGCAGTATTTT. As protein: CASSADTQYF.

The chain couples TRBV7-8 to TRBJ2-5; possible D gene TRBD2, 5 bases. The CDR3 consists of 17 residues. Germline V gives CDR1 SGHVS, CDR2 FQNEAQ. V shed 5 bases and J shed 0 bases, with 19 bases lying between them. CDR3 sequence (DNA): TGTGCCAGCAGCCGAGGGTTTAGAGGGCTAAACCAAGAGACCCAGTACTTC. This translates into CASSRGFRGLNQETQYF.

V is TRBV19 and J is TRBJ1-3, with 10 nucleotides matching TRBD1. The V gene's germline CDR1 is LNHDA and CDR2 SQIVND (reference sequence). Trimming took 5 bases from V and 0 from J; bases not matched to a gene: 4. The CDR3 is 16 residues long. In DNA form, the CDR3 reads TGTGCCAGTAGTTCGACAGGGGGCGACTCTGGAAACACCATATATTTT. Translated: CASSSTGGDSGNTIYF. Drawing the rest from reference TRBV19 and TRBJ1-3, the complete variable domain is DGGITQSPKYLFRKEGQNVTLSCEQNLNHDAMYWYRQDPGQGLRLIYYSQIVNDFQKGDIAEGYSVSREKKESFPLTVTSAQKNPTAFYLCASSSTGGDSGNTIYFGEGSWLTVV.

The chain employs TRBV2 and TRBJ1-4; 8 bases line up with TRBD1. The germline V gene encodes CDR1 SNHLY and CDR2 FYNNEI. There are 12 residues in the CDR3. Unmatched junction bases numbered 1, after V lost 8 bases and J lost 5 bases. In DNA, the CDR3 is TGTGCCAGCTACAGGGGGAATGAAAAACTGTTTTTT. This gives the protein CASYRGNEKLFF. The entire variable domain, with the rest obtained from reference TRBV2 and TRBJ1-4, is as follows: EPEVTQTPSHQVTQMGQEVILRCVPISNHLYFYWYRQILGQKVEFLVSFYNNEISEKSEIFDDQFSVERPDGSNFTLKIRSTKLEDSAMYFCASYRGNEKLFFGSGTQLSVL.

This clone was seen a few times. The gene calls are TRBV7-8 and TRBJ2-3, with 11 bases identical to TRBD2. The CDR3 spans 15 residues. The V gene's germline CDR1 is SGHVS and CDR2 FQNEAQ. The V and J ends lost 5 bases and 0 bases, in that order; junction bases with no gene match: 1. The CDR3 nucleotides are TGTGCCAGCAGCCGGACTAGCGGGAGCACAGATACGCAGTATTTT. Residues: CASSRTSGSTDTQYF.

This clone was detected only a few times. The chain carries TRBV10-1 and TRBJ2-2; D not certain. This CDR3 has 15 residues. CDR1 and CDR2 (germline): WNHNN, SYGVQD (reference sequence). Trimming stripped 3 bases from V and 4 bases from J, with 12 bases between. The CDR3 DNA reads as TGCGCCAGCAGTGATGTTCCACCGGGCACCGGGGAGCTGTTTTTT. Encoded protein: CASSDVPPGTGELFF.

This rearrangement joins TRBV7-9 to TRBJ1-5, with TRBD1 matching over 7 bases. The CDR3 loop spans 13 amino acids. After removal of 8 bases from V and 2 bases from J, the junction contained 3 bases not matched to a gene. Looked up from germline, CDR1 is SEHNR and CDR2 is FQNEAQ (reference sequence). The chain's CDR3 is CASATGGNQPQHF. The CDR3 DNA sequence: TGTGCCAGCGCTACAGGGGGCAATCAGCCCCAGCATTTT.

This sequence joins TRBV3-1 (or the pseudogene TRBV3-2) and TRBJ2-1; maybe TRBD2 (6 bases). CDR1 is LGHDT, CDR2 YNNKEL, per germline (reference sequence). V lost 7 bases to trimming and J lost 8 bases, with 18 bases between them. The CDR3 has 14 residues. The CDR3 here is CASTSAIIDDEQFF. For the CDR3, the DNA is TGTGCCAGCACTAGCGCGATAATCGATGATGAGCAGTTCTTC.

The rearrangement joins TRBV7-2 to TRBJ1-1, with TRBD1 matching 7 bases. V shed 5 bases, J shed 0 bases, and the junction held 6 bases outside the gene matches. The CDR3 sequence is 15 residues long. CDR1 is SGHTA and CDR2 is FQGNSA in the germline V gene. CDR3 protein: CASSVPGQMNTEAFF. The CDR3 DNA is TGTGCCAGCAGCGTACCGGGACAGATGAACACTGAAGCTTTCTTT.